This TCR beta chain originates from a study of response to subunit inactivated influenza vaccine. Study-level points and caveats: Each seasonal influenza vaccination, the authors suggested, recruits few new T cells.

As regards this clonotype: No antigen is known for it.

Germline CDR1 is MDHEN and CDR2 is SYDVKM. Trimming took 4 bases from V and 1 from J, leaving 22 bases between them. This CDR3 region has 18 residues. TCRdb itself ran the RT-PCR reads through MiXCR, one entry per CDR3 protein. This table has over 650,000 distinct CDR3 sequences, roughly 20% appearing once. This TCR was recovered from a man over 45 who received an inactivated influenza vaccine. The sequenced sample was PBMCs from blood, obtained about 5 days after vaccination. The gene calls are TRBV28 and TRBJ2-5; D tentatively fits TRBD1 or TRBD2 (6 bases each). The CDR3 DNA reads as TGTGCCAGCAGTTCGTACCTCTCTGGAGGGACACCCCAAGAGACCCAGTACTTC. Protein product: CASSSYLSGGTPQETQYF.